Here is one TCR beta chain with its context. This clone was observed a few times. The clone's antigen remains unknown. No qualities accompany the bases; no much larger clone lies one base away. This entry is derived from a study of blood T cell repertoires in COVID-19 (dated by TCRdb to the early 2020s). Notes on the research overall: Samples from collaborators originated in the United States, Italy and Spain and spanned both the acute and convalescent phases of COVID-19. The sample metadata nearly always contained a de-identified subject ID, COVID-19 status, age in years and sex. Samples came from the ongoing ImmuneRACE study (first 160 participants) plus 1,254 subjects from 6 global collaborators. HLA class I and class II types, where available, came from metadata supplied by the sample provider rather than from assay-based typing. Deeply sampled blood TCRbeta repertoires from subjects exposed to, actively infected with, or recovered from COVID-19 were included in the dataset. The repertoires were released in a freely available public database meant as a resource for research on the immune response to SARS-CoV-2. The material from the prospective study consisted of cDNA or gDNA derived from T cells, B-cell-depleted T cells, or PBMCs.

Samples from volunteer blood donors who had recovered from COVID-19 were contributed by a second Seattle source. The collaborating institutions used their own protocols to collect whole blood in K2EDTA tubes. For TCRbeta analysis, collaborators shipped samples in one of three forms: frozen whole blood, isolated PBMCs, or DNA extracted from either of those sample types. TCRbeta CDR3 regions were amplified from genomic DNA by means of the immunoSEQ Assay, a bias-controlled multiplex PCR. Per the source publication's procedure: Within the assay, amplification of reference gene primers was used to estimate how many nucleated cells each sample contained. To quantify the absolute abundance of each unique TCRbeta CDR3 rearrangement, sequence reads were collapsed and filtered. Productive Simpson clonality was computed per sample as the square root of Simpson's diversity index over productive rearrangements. Entries here come from immuneACCESS through TCRdb and include only in-frame sequences with V and J called. Some clones fail to appear in such tables; in the studies checked, an unresolved V gene covers under half of the shortfall, and the cause of the remainder is unknown. The V and J calls and clone size come from that table; D and trimming were worked out from the DNA. The sample table holds a few hundred thousand clones, of which approximately 87% were seen once. Roughly 4.6% of the sample lies in the top ten.

As encoded in the germline V gene, CDR1 is SGHDT while CDR2 is YYEEEE. For this chain, trimming is 2 bases at the V end and 4 bases at the J end, and the number of junction bases without a gene match is 6. Inclusive of the bounding cysteine and phenylalanine, the CDR3 is 15 residues long. Only the CDR3 DNA stays, 45 bases, in frame from base 1. Findings and caveats that apply to the study as a whole: Clinical and demographic metadata were provided uncurated, with the amount varying by source and participant.

The chain is encoded by TRBV5-6 joined to TRBJ1-3; 7 middle bases align to TRBD1. The TCR originated in a man in his fifties or sixties who had recovered from COVID-19. The sample was peripheral blood. The nucleotide sequence is TGTGCCAGCAGCTTAATACAGGGGAGCGGAAACACCATATATTTT. This translates into CASSLIQGSGNTIYF.